This TCR beta chain stems from a study of monozygotic twins with inflammatory bowel disease (dated by TCRdb to the late 2010s). With respect to the entire study: The full study comprised some 30 monozygotic twin pairs: nine German pairs (four IBD-concordant, five IBD-discordant) and 19 IBD-discordant Danish pairs. The search for disease-associated traits relied mainly on comparing IBD patients with their genetically identical healthy co-twins within discordant pairs. Each individual had, on average, about 151 000 unique TCRalpha sequences and 181 000 unique TCRbeta sequences available for analysis. Here is what the overall study found, with its caveats: Differing immunosuppressive treatments among patients may have added background noise and inter-individual variability to the repertoires. The analysis was unable to tell apart different T cell subtypes. A decrease in TCRbeta repertoire diversity, as measured by inverse Simpson index, was observed in IBD patients compared with their healthy co-twins. Fewer clonotypes were shared with other individuals by IBD patients than by healthy twins, most markedly in patients showing signs of disease activity. Repertoire similarity did not differ between concordant and discordant twins, which could be due to limited statistical power. The results gave no support for a single strong signal or clonotype linked to IBD.

Note on this clonotype: Its antigen has not been determined.

Receptor amplification or capture employed 5' RACE. The input for every TCR library was 3500 ng of total RNA. cDNA was synthesized with SMARTScribe reverse transcriptase in eight separate reactions per sample. During cDNA synthesis, template switching introduced unique molecular identifiers that contained a 6-nucleotide sample barcode. Two nested PCRs of roughly 16 and 10 cycles amplified the TCRalpha and TCRbeta cDNA, and bead purification followed each PCR. Before amplification, cDNA was treated with uracil DNA-glycosylase and purified using the QIAquick PCR purification kit. The second PCR added Illumina TruSeq-compatible adapters along with sample-specific barcodes. TapeStation and Qubit were used to check library quality and concentration, and around 5 ng of each library went into the pool. The pooled libraries were sequenced with 2 x 100 bp reads and custom sequencing primers on an Illumina HiSeq2500 single-index Rapid Run. The original methods were these. UMI-based consensus assembly with MiGEC version 1.2.6 was used to correct PCR and sequencing errors. MiXCR version 2.1.1 handled V(D)J alignment, clonotype assembly and CDR3 extraction. Gene usage, clonotype sharing and MAIT/NKT TCR abundance were normalised by analysing the top 1000, 10 000 and 20 000 clonotypes per sample. Diversity was computed as the inverse Simpson index with the vegan R package after downsampling to 27 000 UMIs. Paired Mann-Whitney U tests were applied to discordant twin pairs, and Benjamini-Hochberg correction was used for multiple testing. Once TCRdb had reprocessed the reads, it stored one entry per CDR3 protein sequence and supplied no DNA. Clone size and V and J calls follow TCRdb, not the original study. The sample table holds some 190,000 distinct CDR3 sequences. The ten largest clones take up roughly 8% of the sample.

Including the terminal cysteine and phenylalanine, the CDR3 comprises 16 residues. DNA for this receptor is not on file. CDR1 and CDR2 were assigned from the germline V gene as SGHRS and YFSETQ. From each donor, a roughly 2.6 ml peripheral blood sample was collected into PAXgene tubes and stored at -80 degrees C. Without T cell sorting, total RNA was isolated from whole blood using the PAXgene blood miRNA kit on an automated QIAcube. Deep TCRalpha and TCRbeta repertoire profiling with unique molecular barcoding was performed on peripheral blood of monozygotic twin pairs concordant or discordant for inflammatory bowel disease. Smoking habits were recorded for all twin pairs, and individuals were classified as current, former or never smokers.

The V and J genes are TRBV5-1 and TRBJ2-7; TCRdb indicates TRBD1, and absent DNA this call remains unverified. The clonotype originates from a human donor with ulcerative colitis or Crohn's disease, or a healthy co-twin of an affected twin (not recorded which). Sequenced material: blood. The CDR3 in this case is CASSFAGGGSPREQYF.